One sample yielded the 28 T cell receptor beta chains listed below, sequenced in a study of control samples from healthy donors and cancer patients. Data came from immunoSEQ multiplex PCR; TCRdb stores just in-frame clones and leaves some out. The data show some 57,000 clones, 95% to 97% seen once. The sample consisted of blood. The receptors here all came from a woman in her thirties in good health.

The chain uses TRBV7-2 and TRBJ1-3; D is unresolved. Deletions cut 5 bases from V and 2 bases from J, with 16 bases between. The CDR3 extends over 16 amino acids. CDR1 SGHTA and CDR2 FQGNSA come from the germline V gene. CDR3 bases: TGTGCCAGCAGCCCTGATGGGCCGGGAGCTGGAAACACCATATATTTT. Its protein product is CASSPDGPGAGNTIYF.

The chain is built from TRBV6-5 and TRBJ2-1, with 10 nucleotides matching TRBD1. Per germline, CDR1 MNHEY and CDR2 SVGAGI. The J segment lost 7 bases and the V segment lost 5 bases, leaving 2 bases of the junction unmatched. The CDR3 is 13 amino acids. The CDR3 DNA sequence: TGTGCCAGCAGTAGGGGACAGGGGAATGAGCAGTTCTTC. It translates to CASSRGQGNEQFF.

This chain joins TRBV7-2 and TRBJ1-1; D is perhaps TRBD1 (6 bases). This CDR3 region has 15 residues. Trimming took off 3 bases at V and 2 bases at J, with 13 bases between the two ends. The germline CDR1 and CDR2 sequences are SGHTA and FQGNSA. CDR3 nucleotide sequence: TGTGCCAGCAGCTTTAATGACAGGATTAACACTGAAGCTTTCTTT. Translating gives CASSFNDRINTEAFF.

This CDR3 reads CASSLSPDTDTEAFF. CDR3 nucleotide sequence: TGTGCCAGCAGTTTATCTCCCGATACTGACACTGAAGCTTTCTTT. The J gene is TRBJ1-1, the V gene TRBV27, with D unresolved. CDR3 length: 15 residues. Trimming took off 0 bases at V and 3 bases at J, with 11 bases between the two ends. Germline V CDR1 and CDR2: MNHEY, SMNVEV (reference sequence).

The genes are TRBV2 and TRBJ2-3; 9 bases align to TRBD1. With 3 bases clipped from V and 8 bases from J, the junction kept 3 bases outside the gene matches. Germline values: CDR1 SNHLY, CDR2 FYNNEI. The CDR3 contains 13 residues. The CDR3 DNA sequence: TGTGCCAGCAGTGATACAGGGGGCGGTACGCAGTATTTT. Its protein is CASSDTGGGTQYF.

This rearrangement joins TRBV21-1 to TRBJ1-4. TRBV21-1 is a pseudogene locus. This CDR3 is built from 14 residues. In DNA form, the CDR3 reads TGTGCCAGCAGTCCCGCGGCCGGGGTTGAAAAACTGTTTTTT. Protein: CASSPAAGVEKLFF.

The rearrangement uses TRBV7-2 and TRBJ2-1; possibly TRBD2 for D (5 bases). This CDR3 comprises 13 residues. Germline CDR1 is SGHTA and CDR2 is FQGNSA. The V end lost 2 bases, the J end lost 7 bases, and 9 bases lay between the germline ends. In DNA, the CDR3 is TGTGCCAGCAGCTTATCGTCGGGGAATGAGCAGTTCTTC. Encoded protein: CASSLSSGNEQFF.

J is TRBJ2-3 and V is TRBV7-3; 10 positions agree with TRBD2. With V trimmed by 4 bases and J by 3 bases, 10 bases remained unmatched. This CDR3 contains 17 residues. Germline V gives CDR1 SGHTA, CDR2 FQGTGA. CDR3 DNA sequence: TGTGCCAGCAGCTCTGGGCAGCGAGCGGGAGGGACAGATACGCAGTATTTT. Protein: CASSSGQRAGGTDTQYF.

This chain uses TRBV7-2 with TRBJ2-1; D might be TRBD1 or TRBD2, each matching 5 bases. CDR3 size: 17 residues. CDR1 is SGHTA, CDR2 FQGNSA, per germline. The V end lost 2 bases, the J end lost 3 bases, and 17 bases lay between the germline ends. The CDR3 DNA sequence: TGTGCCAGCAGCTTAAATGGGGACCTACCCAACTACAATGAGCAGTTCTTC. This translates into CASSLNGDLPNYNEQFF.

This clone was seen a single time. The CDR3 spells CASSQRGAIYEQYF. The CDR3 region has the DNA TGTGCCAGCAGCCAAAGGGGGGCCATCTACGAGCAGTACTTC. The J gene is TRBJ2-7, the V gene TRBV5-6; D is possibly TRBD1 or TRBD2 (6 bases each). V was shortened by 4 bases and J by 3 bases, with 14 bases between the two germline ends. This CDR3 has 14 residues. Germline V gene data show CDR1 as SGHDT and CDR2 as YYEEEE.

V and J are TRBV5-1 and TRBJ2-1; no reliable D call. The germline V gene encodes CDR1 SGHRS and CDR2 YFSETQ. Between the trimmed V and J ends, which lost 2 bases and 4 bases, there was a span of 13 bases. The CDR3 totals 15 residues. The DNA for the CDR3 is TGCGCCAGCAGCTTCCTCGCAACGGGTTACAATGAGCAGTTCTTC. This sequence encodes CASSFLATGYNEQFF.

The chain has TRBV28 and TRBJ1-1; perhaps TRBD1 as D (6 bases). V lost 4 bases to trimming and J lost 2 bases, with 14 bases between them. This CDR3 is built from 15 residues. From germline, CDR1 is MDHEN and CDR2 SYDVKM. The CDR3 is CASSSQRGVNTEAFF. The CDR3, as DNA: TGTGCCAGCAGTTCCCAGAGGGGGGTTAACACTGAAGCTTTCTTT.

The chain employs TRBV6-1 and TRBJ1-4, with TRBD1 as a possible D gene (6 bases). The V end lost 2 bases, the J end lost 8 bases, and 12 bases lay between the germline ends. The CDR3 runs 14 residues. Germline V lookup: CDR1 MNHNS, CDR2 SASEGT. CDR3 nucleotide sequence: TGTGCCAGCAGTGAATGGGGGCAAGGAGAAAAACTGTTTTTT. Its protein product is CASSEWGQGEKLFF.

CDR3 sequence reads: CASSQGRALEQYF. In nucleotides, the CDR3 is TGTGCCAGCAGCCAGGGTCGGGCGCTTGAGCAGTACTTC. The V and J genes are TRBV3-1 (or the pseudogene TRBV3-2) and TRBJ2-7; D unresolved. V lost 3 bases to trimming and J lost 7 bases, with 13 bases between them. Germline V gives CDR1 LGHDT, CDR2 YNNKEL (reference sequence). The CDR3 has 13 amino acids.

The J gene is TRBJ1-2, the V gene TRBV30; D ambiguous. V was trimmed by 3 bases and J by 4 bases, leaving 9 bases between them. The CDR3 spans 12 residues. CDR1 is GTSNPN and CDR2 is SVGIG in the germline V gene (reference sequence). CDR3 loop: CAWREDSYGYTF. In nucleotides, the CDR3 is TGTGCCTGGAGAGAGGATAGCTATGGCTACACCTTC.

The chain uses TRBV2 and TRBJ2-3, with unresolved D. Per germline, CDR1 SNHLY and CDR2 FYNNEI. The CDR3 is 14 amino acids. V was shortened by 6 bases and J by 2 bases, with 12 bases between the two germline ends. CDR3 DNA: TGTGCCAGCAGATGGCAGAAAGTCACAGATACGCAGTATTTT. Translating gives CASRWQKVTDTQYF.

In DNA, the CDR3 is TGCAGATCAGGGGGGCCCTATGGCTACACCTTC. Amino acids: CRSGGPYGYTF. The genes are TRBV20-1 and TRBJ1-2; 7 bases map to TRBD1. The CDR3 length is 11 residues. CDR1 DFQATT and CDR2 SNEGSKA come from the germline V gene (reference sequence).

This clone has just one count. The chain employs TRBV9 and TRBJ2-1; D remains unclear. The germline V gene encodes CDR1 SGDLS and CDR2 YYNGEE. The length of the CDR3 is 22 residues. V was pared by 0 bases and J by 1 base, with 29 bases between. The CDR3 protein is CASSVDSMCTLCPLGSYNEQFF. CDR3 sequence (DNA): TGTGCCAGCAGCGTAGATTCGATGTGCACTCTTTGCCCCCTTGGTTCCTACAATGAGCAGTTCTTC.

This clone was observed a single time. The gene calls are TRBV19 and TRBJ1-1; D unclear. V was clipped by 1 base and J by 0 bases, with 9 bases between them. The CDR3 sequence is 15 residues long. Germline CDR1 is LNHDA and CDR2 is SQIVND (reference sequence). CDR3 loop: CASSIGYGLNTEAFF. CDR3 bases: TGTGCCAGTAGTATAGGATACGGCTTGAACACTGAAGCTTTCTTT.

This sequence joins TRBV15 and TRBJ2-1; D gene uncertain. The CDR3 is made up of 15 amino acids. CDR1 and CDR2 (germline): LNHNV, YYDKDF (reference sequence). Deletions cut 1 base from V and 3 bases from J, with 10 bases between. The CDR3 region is CATSRVGKGYNEQFF. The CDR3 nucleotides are TGTGCCACCAGCAGAGTTGGCAAGGGCTACAATGAGCAGTTCTTC. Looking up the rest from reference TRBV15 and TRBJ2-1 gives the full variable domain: DAMVIQNPRYQVTQFGKPVTLSCSQTLNHNVMYWYQQKSSQAPKLLFHYYDKDFNNEADTPDNFQSRRPNTSFCFLDIRSPGLGDTAMYLCATSRVGKGYNEQFFGPGTRLTVL.

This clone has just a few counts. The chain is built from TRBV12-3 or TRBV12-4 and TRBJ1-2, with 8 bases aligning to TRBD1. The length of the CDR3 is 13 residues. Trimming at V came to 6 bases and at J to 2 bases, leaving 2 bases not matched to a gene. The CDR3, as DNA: TGTGCCAGCAGACGGACAGGGAACTATGGCTACACCTTC. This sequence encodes CASRRTGNYGYTF.

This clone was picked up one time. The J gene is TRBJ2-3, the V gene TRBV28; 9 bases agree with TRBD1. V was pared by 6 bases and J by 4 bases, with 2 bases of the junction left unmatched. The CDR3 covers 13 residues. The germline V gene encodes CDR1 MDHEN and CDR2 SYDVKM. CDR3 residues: CASRGQGPDTQYF. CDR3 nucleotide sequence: TGTGCCAGCAGGGGACAGGGACCAGATACGCAGTATTTT.

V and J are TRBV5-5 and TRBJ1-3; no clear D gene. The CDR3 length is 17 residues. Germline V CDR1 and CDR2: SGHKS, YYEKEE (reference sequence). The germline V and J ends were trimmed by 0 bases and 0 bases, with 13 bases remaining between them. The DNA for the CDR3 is TGTGCCAGCAGCTTGGCTTCCGGGTTACACTCTGGAAACACCATATATTTT. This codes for CASSLASGLHSGNTIYF.

CDR3 region: CASTQTAGSSYNEQFF. The CDR3 DNA reads as TGTGCCAGCACCCAAACAGCGGGTAGCTCCTACAATGAGCAGTTCTTC. The rearrangement uses TRBV13 and TRBJ2-1; D possibly corresponds to TRBD2 (6 bases). Germline assignment: CDR1 PRHDT and CDR2 FYEKMQ (reference sequence). The V and J ends lost 7 bases and 0 bases respectively, with 16 bases between them. The CDR3 sequence is 16 residues long.

The chain's CDR3 is CASSQRTSGVDTQYF. The CDR3 nucleotides are TGTGCCAGCAGCCAGAGGACTAGCGGGGTGGATACGCAGTATTTT. This sequence joins TRBV14 and TRBJ2-3; 12 bases fit TRBD2. Per the germline V gene, CDR1 is SGHDN and CDR2 is FVKESK. The V segment lost 3 bases and the J segment 6 bases; nucleotides outside the gene matches: 4. The CDR3 totals 15 residues.

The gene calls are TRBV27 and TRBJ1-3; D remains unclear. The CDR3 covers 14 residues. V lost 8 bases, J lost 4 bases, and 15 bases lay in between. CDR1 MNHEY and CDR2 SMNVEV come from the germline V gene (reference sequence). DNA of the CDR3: TGTGCCAGCCCTAAGATTGATTCCGGAAACACCATATATTTT. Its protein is CASPKIDSGNTIYF.

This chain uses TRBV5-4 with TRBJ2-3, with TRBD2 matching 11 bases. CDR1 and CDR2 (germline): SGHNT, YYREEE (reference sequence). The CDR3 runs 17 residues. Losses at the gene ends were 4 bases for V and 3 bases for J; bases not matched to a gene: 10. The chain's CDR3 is CASSPYIAGGVTDTQYF. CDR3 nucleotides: TGTGCCAGCAGCCCCTACATAGCGGGAGGGGTTACAGATACGCAGTATTTT.

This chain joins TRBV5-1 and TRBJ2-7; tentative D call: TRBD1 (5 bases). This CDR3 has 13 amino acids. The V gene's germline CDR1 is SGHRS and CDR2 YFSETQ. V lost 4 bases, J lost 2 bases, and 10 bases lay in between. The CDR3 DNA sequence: TGCGCCAGCAGCCTTGAACAGGCCTACGAGCAGTACTTC. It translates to CASSLEQAYEQYF.